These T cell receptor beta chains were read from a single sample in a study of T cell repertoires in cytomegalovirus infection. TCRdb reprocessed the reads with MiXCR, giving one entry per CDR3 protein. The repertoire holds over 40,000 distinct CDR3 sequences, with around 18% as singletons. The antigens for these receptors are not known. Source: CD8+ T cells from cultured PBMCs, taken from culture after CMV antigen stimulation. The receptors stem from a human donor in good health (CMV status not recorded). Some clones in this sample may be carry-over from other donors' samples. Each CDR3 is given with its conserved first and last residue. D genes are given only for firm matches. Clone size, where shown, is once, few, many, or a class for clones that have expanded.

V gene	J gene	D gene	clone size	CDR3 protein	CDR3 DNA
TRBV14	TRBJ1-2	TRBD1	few	CASSTRQGLYGYTF	TGTGCCAGCAGCACCCGACAGGGTCTCTATGGCTACACCTTC
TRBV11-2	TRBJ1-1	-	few	CASSLVSGWNTEAFF	TGTGCCAGCAGCTTAGTATCCGGTTGGAACACTGAAGCTTTCTTT
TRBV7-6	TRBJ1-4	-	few	CASSSPLNEKLFF	TGTGCCAGCAGCTCCCCGTTAAACGAAAAACTGTTTTTT
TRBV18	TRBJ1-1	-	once	CASSPGLSNTEAFF	TGTGCCAGCTCACCGGGATTATCGAACACTGAAGCTTTCTTT
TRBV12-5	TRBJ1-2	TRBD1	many	CASGLVLATDRGGYGYTF	TGTGCTAGTGGTTTGGTCTTGGCAACCGACAGGGGCGGCTATGGCTACACCTTC
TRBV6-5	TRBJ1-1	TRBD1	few	CASSSWDSANTEAFF	TGTGCCAGCAGTTCATGGGACAGCGCGAACACTGAAGCTTTCTTT
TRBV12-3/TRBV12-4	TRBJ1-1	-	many	CASSFGWQGLVSDTEAFF	TGTGCCAGCAGTTTTGGATGGCAGGGGCTGGTTTCGGACACTGAAGCTTTCTTT
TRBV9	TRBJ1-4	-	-	CASSVGAAVATNEKLFF	TGTGCCAGCAGCGTCGGGGCAGCCGTTGCAACTAATGAAAAACTGTTTTTT
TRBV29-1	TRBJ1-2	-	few	CSVQTTENYGYTF	TGCAGCGTACAGACGACAGAGAACTATGGCTACACCTTC
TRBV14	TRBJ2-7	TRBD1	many	CASSYTTGGYEQYF	TGTGCCAGCAGCTATACGACAGGGGGCTACGAGCAGTACTTC
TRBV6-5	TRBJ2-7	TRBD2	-	CASSYSAGGSYEQYF	TGTGCCAGCAGTTACTCCGCGGGAGGCTCCTACGAGCAGTACTTC
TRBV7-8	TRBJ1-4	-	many	CASSLDATNEKLFF	TGTGCCAGCAGCTTAGACGCAACTAATGAAAAACTGTTTTTT
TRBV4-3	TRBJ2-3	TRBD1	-	CASSQGGQGGTDTQYF	TGCGCCAGCAGCCAGGGGGGACAGGGTGGCACAGATACGCAGTATTTT
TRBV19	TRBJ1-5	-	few	CASKRAPRQPQHF	TGTGCCAGTAAGAGGGCCCCCCGTCAGCCCCAGCATTTT
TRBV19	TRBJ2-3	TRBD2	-	CATAGGDTQYF	TGTGCCACCGCGGGGGGGGATACGCAGTATTTT
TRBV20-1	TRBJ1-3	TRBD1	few	CSASGGQGGLGNTIYF	TGCAGTGCTTCTGGCGGACAGGGCGGATTGGGAAACACCATATATTTT
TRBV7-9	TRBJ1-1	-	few	CASSPRDTTSEAFF	TGTGCCAGCAGCCCGCGGGACACCACCTCTGAAGCTTTCTTT
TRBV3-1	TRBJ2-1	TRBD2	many	CASSQEWASGRLSYNEQFF	TGTGCCAGCAGCCAAGAGTGGGCTAGCGGGAGATTGTCCTACAATGAGCAGTTCTTC
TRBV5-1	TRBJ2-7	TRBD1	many	CASSLGTGGPYEQYF	TGCGCCAGCAGCTTGGGGACAGGGGGACCCTACGAGCAGTACTTC
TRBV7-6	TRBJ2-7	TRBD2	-	CASNPGLAQIYERYF	TGTGCCAGCAACCCGGGACTAGCGCAAATCTACGAGCGGTACTTC
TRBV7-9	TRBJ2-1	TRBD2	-	CASSLAVENEQFF	TGTGCCAGCAGTCTAGCGGTTGAGAATGAGCAGTTCTTC
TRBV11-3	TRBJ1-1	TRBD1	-	CASSGDRDTEAFF	TGTGCCAGCAGCGGAGACAGGGACACTGAAGCTTTCTTT
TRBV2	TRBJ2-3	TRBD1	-	CASSRQGAATRADTQYF	TGTGCCAGCAGCAGACAGGGGGCTGCAACGCGGGCAGATACGCAGTATTTT
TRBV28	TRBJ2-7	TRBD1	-	CASSQTGGEYEQYF	TGTGCCAGCAGTCAAACAGGGGGCGAGTACGAGCAGTACTTC
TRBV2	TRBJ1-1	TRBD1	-	CASKGRGSTEAFF	TGTGCCAGCAAGGGCAGGGGGTCTACTGAAGCTTTCTTT
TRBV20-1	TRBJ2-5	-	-	CSARGGTQYF	TGCAGTGCTAGGGGGGGGACCCAGTACTTC
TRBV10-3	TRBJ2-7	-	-	CAISPTDAEQYF	TGTGCCATCAGCCCTACAGACGCCGAGCAGTACTTC
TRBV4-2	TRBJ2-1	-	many	CASSQDLKNEQFF	TGTGCCAGCAGCCAAGATCTCAAGAATGAGCAGTTCTTC
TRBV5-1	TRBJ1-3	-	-	CASSFEGSGNTIYF	TGCGCCAGCAGCTTTGAGGGCTCTGGAAACACCATATATTTT
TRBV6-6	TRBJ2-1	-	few	CASSGSPRGNEQFF	TGTGCCAGCAGTGGCTCGCCGCGCGGGAATGAGCAGTTCTTC
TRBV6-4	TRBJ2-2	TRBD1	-	CASSKDREVGELFF	TGTGCCAGCAGTAAGGACAGGGAGGTCGGGGAGCTGTTTTTT
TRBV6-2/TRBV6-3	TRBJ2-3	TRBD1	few	CASERTGLSDTQYF	TGTGCCAGCGAGAGGACAGGGCTCTCGGATACGCAGTATTTT
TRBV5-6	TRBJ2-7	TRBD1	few	CASSPWTGPGEQYF	TGTGCCAGCAGCCCGTGGACAGGGCCAGGCGAGCAGTACTTC
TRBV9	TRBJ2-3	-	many	CASSAPSSTDTQYF	TGTGCCAGCAGCGCGCCGAGCAGCACAGATACGCAGTATTTT
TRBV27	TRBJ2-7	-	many	CASSRPPGTGSYEQYF	TGTGCCAGCAGTCGTCCTCCCGGGACCGGTTCCTACGAGCAGTACTTC
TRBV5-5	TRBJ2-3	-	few	CASSPLVGDTQYF	TGTGCCAGCAGTCCTTTAGTGGGGGATACGCAGTATTTT
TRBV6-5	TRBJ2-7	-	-	CASSYKWPDEQYF	TGTGCCAGCAGTTACAAGTGGCCAGACGAGCAGTACTTC
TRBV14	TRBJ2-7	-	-	CASSQVRHEQYF	TGTGCCAGCAGCCAAGTCAGACACGAGCAGTACTTC
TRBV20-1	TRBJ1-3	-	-	CSASSRTGSENTIYF	TGCAGTGCTAGTAGCAGGACCGGATCCGAAAACACCATATATTTT
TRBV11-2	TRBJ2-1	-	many	CASCLWGALDEQFF	TGTGCCAGCTGCTTATGGGGGGCTTTGGATGAGCAGTTCTTC
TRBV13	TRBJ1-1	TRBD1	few	CASSPPDRGDTEAFF	TGTGCCAGCAGCCCGCCGGACAGGGGGGACACTGAAGCTTTCTTT
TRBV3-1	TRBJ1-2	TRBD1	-	CASSRDRLNYGYTF	TGTGCCAGCAGCCGGGACAGGCTTAACTATGGCTACACCTTC